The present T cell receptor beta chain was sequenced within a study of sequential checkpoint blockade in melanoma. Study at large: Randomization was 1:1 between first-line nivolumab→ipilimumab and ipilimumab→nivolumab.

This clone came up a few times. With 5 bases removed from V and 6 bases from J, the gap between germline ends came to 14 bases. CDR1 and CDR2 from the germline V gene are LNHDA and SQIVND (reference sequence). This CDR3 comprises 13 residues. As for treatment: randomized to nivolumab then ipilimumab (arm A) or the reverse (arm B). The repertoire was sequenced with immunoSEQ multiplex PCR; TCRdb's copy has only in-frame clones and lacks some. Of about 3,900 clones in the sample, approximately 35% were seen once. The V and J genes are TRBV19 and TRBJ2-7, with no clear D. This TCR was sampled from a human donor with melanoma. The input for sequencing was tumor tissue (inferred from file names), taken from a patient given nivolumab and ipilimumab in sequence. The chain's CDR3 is CASSPWDMGEQYF. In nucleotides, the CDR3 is TGTGCCAGTAGTCCGTGGGATATGGGCGAGCAGTACTTC.